These 11 T cell receptor beta chains were all obtained from the same sample, sequenced in a study of CD8 T cells in ankylosing spondylitis (dated by TCRdb to 2016 to 2017). The library was produced with 5' RACE. For sequencing, an Illumina HiSeq 2500 was employed. Clones were called with MiXCR by TCRdb after fastp trimmed the public reads at Q25, and only in-frame beta chains were retained. Entries that share a CDR3 protein sequence are merged under the most common genes and DNA. The sample includes a few hundred thousand distinct CDR3 sequences, with approximately 22% observed a single time. The ten largest clonotypes hold around 12% of the sample. What was sequenced was blood, either unsorted or a sorted T cell fraction (not recorded which). The receptors derive from a male donor with ankylosing spondylitis or in good health (not recorded which).

This clonotype was seen at least ten times. V is TRBV3-1 and J is TRBJ2-7, with TRBD2 identical over 7 bases. The length of the CDR3 is 15 residues. Germline V lookup: CDR1 LGHDT, CDR2 YNNKEL (reference sequence). V was pared by 4 bases and J by 0 bases, with 6 bases of the junction left unmatched. The CDR3 DNA reads as TGTGCCAGCAGCCCTGGGGGGGGGTCCTCCTACGAGCAGTACTTC. This encodes CASSPGGGSSYEQYF.

V usage is TRBV4-2 and J usage is TRBJ2-5; D is perhaps TRBD2 (6 bases). The CDR3 consists of 14 residues. Germline CDR1 is LGHNA and CDR2 is YNFKEQ. Trimming removed 4 bases from V and 3 bases from J, with 12 bases in between. The CDR3 DNA reads TGTGCCAGCAGCCCTTTGGGACTCAAAGAGACCCAGTACTTC. This codes for CASSPLGLKETQYF.

This chain connects TRBV29-1 to TRBJ2-7; the D gene is possibly TRBD1 (5 bases). CDR3 length equals 11 residues. Trimming took 7 bases from V and 3 from J, leaving 10 bases between them. The V gene's germline CDR1 is SQVTM and CDR2 ANQGSEA. CDR3 sequence (DNA): TGCAGCGCCATAGGGGACTACGAGCAGTACTTC. This encodes CSAIGDYEQYF.

This clonotype showed up just a few times. This chain uses TRBV11-1 with TRBJ2-5, with 13 positions matching TRBD2. This CDR3 has 18 amino acids. CDR1 and CDR2 from the germline V gene are SGHAT and FQDESV (reference sequence). The ends lost 5 bases at V and 3 bases at J; junction bases unmatched: 12. The CDR3: CASSPRLAGGQWEETQYF. The CDR3 nucleotides read TGTGCCAGCAGCCCACGACTAGCGGGGGGCCAATGGGAAGAGACCCAGTACTTC.

This clonotype was counted between two and nine times. This rearrangement joins TRBV6-5 to TRBJ2-7; TRBD1 aligns across 9 bases. The CDR3 extends over 15 amino acids. Per the germline V gene, CDR1 is MNHEY and CDR2 is SVGAGI. J lost 4 bases, V lost 2 bases, and 6 bases had no gene match. The CDR3 bases are TGTGCCAGCAGTTACGGGACAGGGAAAGGGTACGAGCAGTACTTC. It yields the protein CASSYGTGKGYEQYF.

Concerning this clonotype: At one of its ends the junction is not consistent with the germline gene, which may arise from a read error. The DNA of the CDR3 is TGTGCCAGCGGTTACTCACAGGGGCAGGAGACCCAGTACTTC. Encoded protein: CASGYSQGQETQYF. The chain joins TRBV6-5 to TRBJ2-5, with 7 bases that match TRBD1. The CDR3 consists of 14 residues. Per germline, CDR1 MNHEY and CDR2 SVGAGI.

This clonotype showed up just a few times. The chain links TRBV15 to TRBJ1-5; TRBD1 is a possible D gene (6 bases). The CDR3 has 15 amino acids. CDR1 and CDR2 (germline): LNHNV, YYDKDF (reference sequence). Trimming left V 0 bases short and J 4 bases short, with 10 bases between. CDR3 amino acids: CATSRDMGANQPQHF. CDR3 bases: TGTGCCACCAGCAGAGATATGGGGGCTAATCAGCCCCAGCATTTT. Full variable domain (missing parts from reference TRBV15 and TRBJ1-5): DAMVIQNPRYQVTQFGKPVTLSCSQTLNHNVMYWYQQKSSQAPKLLFHYYDKDFNNEADTPDNFQSRRPNTSFCFLDIRSPGLGDTAMYLCATSRDMGANQPQHFGDGTRLSIL.

At least ten counts were recorded for this clonotype. The CDR3 sequence: CASSLWGAEQYF. Here the CDR3 DNA reads TGTGCCAGCAGCTTGTGGGGAGCGGAGCAGTACTTC. The chain uses TRBV5-6 and TRBJ2-7; a weak D match, TRBD2 (5 bases). V was shortened by 1 base and J by 7 bases, with 9 bases between the two germline ends. From germline, CDR1 is SGHDT and CDR2 YYEEEE. The CDR3 runs 12 residues. The full variable domain, completed using reference TRBV5-6 and TRBJ2-7, is DAGVTQSPTHLIKTRGQQVTLRCSPKSGHDTVSWYQQALGQGPQFIFQYYEEEERQRGNFPDRFSGHQFPNYSSELNVNALLLGDSALYLCASSLWGAEQYFGPGTRLTVT.

This clonotype showed up just a few times. The chain joins TRBV5-1 to TRBJ2-7, with 7 bases lining up with TRBD1. Germline assignment: CDR1 SGHRS and CDR2 YFSETQ. The V gene end was trimmed by 4 bases and the J gene end by 1 base; junction bases not matched to a gene: 14. CDR3 size: 17 residues. The CDR3 sequence is CASSGGQAAYLSYEQYF. The CDR3 DNA follows: TGCGCCAGCAGCGGCGGACAGGCAGCCTACTTATCCTACGAGCAGTACTTC.

This clonotype was detected ten times or more. The rearrangement links TRBV12-3 or TRBV12-4 to TRBJ2-5; 10 positions match TRBD2. V was clipped by 3 bases and J by 5 bases; unmatched bases: 0. The CDR3 has 13 residues. For the CDR3, the DNA is TGTGCCAGCAGTTTGGGACTAGCGGAGACCCAGTACTTC. Its translation is CASSLGLAETQYF.

This chain joins TRBV5-5 and TRBJ1-1; possibly TRBD1 for D (6 bases). The CDR3 consists of 17 residues. CDR1 and CDR2 from the germline V gene are SGHKS and YYEKEE (reference sequence). V was pared by 2 bases and J by 0 bases, with 17 bases between. The CDR3 nucleotides read TGTGCCAGCAGCTTCGGCGGTCGGGACACCTTGAACACTGAAGCTTTCTTT. It is translated as CASSFGGRDTLNTEAFF.